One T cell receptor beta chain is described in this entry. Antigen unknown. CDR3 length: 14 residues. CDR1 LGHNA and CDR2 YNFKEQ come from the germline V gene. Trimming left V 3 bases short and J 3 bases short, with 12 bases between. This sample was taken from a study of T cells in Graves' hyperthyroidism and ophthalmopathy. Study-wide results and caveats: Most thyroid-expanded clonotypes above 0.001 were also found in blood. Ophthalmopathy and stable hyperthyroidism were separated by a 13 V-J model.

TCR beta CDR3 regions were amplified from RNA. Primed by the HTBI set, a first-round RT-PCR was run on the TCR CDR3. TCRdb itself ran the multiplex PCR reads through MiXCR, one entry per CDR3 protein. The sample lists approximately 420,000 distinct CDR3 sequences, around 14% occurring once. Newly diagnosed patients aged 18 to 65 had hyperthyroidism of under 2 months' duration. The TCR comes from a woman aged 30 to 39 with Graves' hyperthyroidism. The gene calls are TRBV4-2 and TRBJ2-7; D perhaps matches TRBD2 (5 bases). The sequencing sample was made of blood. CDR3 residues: CASSQTPGVYEQYF. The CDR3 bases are TGTGCCAGCAGCCAGACCCCCGGGGTCTACGAGCAGTACTTC.